The source of this T cell receptor beta chain is a study of tumor-infiltrating lymphocytes in primary liver carcinoma. DNA and RNA were both co-extracted from about 19-30 mg of bulk tissue that had not been sorted. The CDR3 spans 18 residues. Per the germline V gene, CDR1 is LNHDA and CDR2 is SQIVND (reference sequence). With respect to this clonotype: The junction does not match germline at one end; this may be a read error.

The investigators made TCR beta cDNA from 400 to 500 ng total RNA, using a constant-region primer. Three-round nested multiplex PCR performed with slightly modified ARM-PCR produced the TCR beta libraries. The study ran its first two PCR rounds for roughly 10 cycles each, using TRBV1-TRBV30 forward primers and a C-beta reverse primer. TCRdb reanalysed the multiplex PCR reads using MiXCR and keeps one entry per CDR3 protein. The table has fewer than 70,000 distinct CDR3 sequences, about three quarters seen once. The rearrangement uses TRBV19 and TRBJ2-3; TRBD2 is a possible D gene (5 bases). The clonotype was recovered from a man in his forties or fifties with primary liver carcinoma and hepatitis B virus infection. Input material: liver tumor tissue from sampling region 2. The subset is: tumor region T2, inferior pole. The CDR3 sequence is CASSISRFSASSRDTQYF. The CDR3 coding sequence is TGTGCCAGTAGTATATCCCGTTTTTCGGCTTCTAGCAGAGATACGCAGTATTTT. The full variable domain, in which reference TRBV19 and TRBJ2-3 provide the parts outside the CDR3, is DGGITQSPKYLFRKEGQNVTLSCEQNLNHDAMYWYRQDPGQGLRLIYYSQIVNDFQKGDIAEGYSVSREKKESFPLTVTSAQKNPTAFYLCASSISRFSASSRDTQYFGPGTRLTVL.